The 3 T cell receptor beta chains listed next were all sequenced from one sample in a study of blood T cell repertoires in COVID-19. Data came from immunoSEQ multiplex PCR; TCRdb stores just in-frame clones and leaves some out. The repertoire consists of approximately 100,000 clones, with 69% occurring once and the leading ten covering about 5.9%. Material for sequencing was peripheral blood. All receptors derive from a man older than 75 with acute or convalescent COVID-19.

Details on this clone: This sequence may be a read error, since a much larger clone differs from it by one base. The sample contains more than one DNA sequence encoding this CDR3. CDR3 coding DNA: TGTGCCAGCAGGATGCTGAGGGGGCGAGGAAACACTATATATTTT. It yields the protein CASRMLRGRGNTIYF. The chain employs TRBV2 and TRBJ1-3; 7 bases are shared with TRBD1. Germline loops: CDR1 SNHLY, CDR2 FYNNEI. CDR3 length: 15 residues. Looking up the rest from reference TRBV2 and TRBJ1-3 gives the full variable domain: EPEVTQTPSHQVTQMGQEVILRCVPISNHLYFYWYRQILGQKVEFLVSFYNNEISEKSEIFDDQFSVERPDGSNFTLKIRSTKLEDSAMYFCASRMLRGRGNTIYFGEGSWLTVV.

This chain joins TRBV5-6 and TRBJ2-3; D perhaps matches TRBD1 (6 bases). CDR1 and CDR2 from the germline V gene are SGHDT and YYEEEE. The CDR3 consists of 18 residues. Trimming removed 5 bases at V and 0 bases at J, with 22 bases between. CDR3 residues: CASSMRYRERISTDTQYF. The CDR3 DNA sequence: TGTGCCAGCAGTATGAGGTACAGGGAGCGGATAAGCACAGATACGCAGTATTTT.

CDR3 in amino acids: CASSVEGGNQPQHF. The DNA of the CDR3 is TGCGCCAGCAGCGTAGAGGGGGGGAATCAGCCCCAGCATTTT. The rearrangement uses TRBV5-1 and TRBJ1-5; a possible D gene is TRBD1 (6 bases). Trimming cost V 4 bases and J 4 bases, with 12 bases left between them. Per the germline V gene, CDR1 is SGHRS and CDR2 is YFSETQ. CDR3 length equals 14 residues. The whole variable domain, filled in from reference TRBV5-1 and TRBJ1-5, reads KAGVTQTPRYLIKTRGQQVTLSCSPISGHRSVSWYQQTPGQGLQFLFEYFSETQRNKGNFPGRFSGRQFSNSRSEMNVSTLELGDSALYLCASSVEGGNQPQHFGDGTRLSIL.